This T cell receptor beta chain is drawn from a study of blood T cell repertoires in COVID-19. Study-wide background: Samples representing acute and convalescent COVID-19 were sourced from the United States, Italy and Spain. The analysed material was cDNA or gDNA that came from T cells, B-cell-depleted T cells, or PBMCs.

As handled by the study authors: Amplification with reference gene primers provided the estimates of nucleated cell counts. Sequencing used immunoSEQ multiplex PCR; TCRdb keeps in-frame clones, though not all of them. That table furnishes V, J and clone size, whereas the DNA furnished D and trimming. The table has approximately 170,000 clones, 80% to 90% seen once. The ends lost 3 bases at V and 5 bases at J; junction bases unmatched: 9. Germline lookup yields CDR1 LNHNV and CDR2 YYDKDF (reference sequence). The CDR3 spans 16 residues. Sequencing was done on a sample of peripheral blood. This receptor was obtained from a woman between 65 and 79 years old with acute or convalescent COVID-19. The V and J genes are TRBV15 and TRBJ2-7, with 11 bases identical to TRBD1. The CDR3 reads CATSRASGTGGNEQYF. The CDR3 bases are TGTGCCACCAGCAGGGCCTCGGGGACAGGGGGGAACGAGCAGTACTTC.